This is a list of T cell receptor beta chains from one sample in a study of OX40 agonist ivuxolimab in advanced cancers. The repertoire was sequenced with immunoSEQ multiplex PCR; TCRdb's copy has only in-frame clones and lacks some. The table has fewer than 80,000 clones, about three quarters seen once. Sequenced here: CD4+ or CD8+ T cells sorted from blood, sampled in a trial of the OX40 agonist ivuxolimab. These receptors came from an adult with an advanced solid tumor such as melanoma, head and neck, liver or kidney cancer. CDR3s include the opening cysteine and the closing phenylalanine or tryptophan. A D gene is named only where the DNA matches it firmly. Clone size is stated in some rows and not others, as once, few, many or a class when expanded.

V gene: TRBV19
D gene: TRBD1
clone size: .
J gene: TRBJ1-5
CDR3 DNA: TGTGCCAGTAAGCAGGGGGTTCCGAATCAGCCCCAGCATTTT
CDR3 protein: CASKQGVPNQPQHF

V gene: TRBV18
D gene: .
clone size: .
J gene: TRBJ2-5
CDR3 DNA: TGTGCCAGCTCACCACTGAAAAGTCCTGGGGAGACCCAGTACTTC
CDR3 protein: CASSPLKSPGETQYF

V gene: TRBV11-2
D gene: .
clone size: .
J gene: TRBJ2-5
CDR3 DNA: TGTGCCAGCAGCTTTCAGGGCGGGACCCAGTACTTC
CDR3 protein: CASSFQGGTQYF

V gene: TRBV6-6
D gene: TRBD1
clone size: .
J gene: TRBJ2-7
CDR3 DNA: TGTGCCACAAAACGGGACAGTCCCTACGAGCAGTACTTC
CDR3 protein: CATKRDSPYEQYF

V gene: TRBV6-5
D gene: .
clone size: .
J gene: TRBJ1-2
CDR3 DNA: TGTGCCAGCAGTTTCTTAAACATGCCAATCCATGGCTACACCTTC
CDR3 protein: CASSFLNMPIHGYTF

V gene: TRBV29-1
D gene: .
clone size: once
J gene: TRBJ2-3
CDR3 DNA: TGCAGCGTTGCCTTACATGTTAGTCTAGATACGCAGTATTTT
CDR3 protein: CSVALHVSLDTQYF

V gene: TRBV19
D gene: .
clone size: .
J gene: TRBJ1-5
CDR3 DNA: TGTGCCAGTAGTATATTAATGCAGCCCCAGCATTTT
CDR3 protein: CASSILMQPQHF

V gene: TRBV5-1
D gene: .
clone size: .
J gene: TRBJ2-2
CDR3 DNA: TGCGCCAGCGGACGCCAGGACCCTGGGTGGGAGCTGTTTTTT
CDR3 protein: CASGRQDPGWELFF

V gene: TRBV13
D gene: TRBD1
clone size: .
J gene: TRBJ2-1
CDR3 DNA: TGTGCCAGCAGCTTGCCAGGGACAGGGGGTTCCCCTGGGCAGTTCTTC
CDR3 protein: CASSLPGTGGSPGQFF

V gene: TRBV19
D gene: .
clone size: .
J gene: TRBJ1-5
CDR3 DNA: TGTGCCAGTAGTATACGTTCCTCTAGCAATCAGCCCCAGCATTTT
CDR3 protein: CASSIRSSSNQPQHF

V gene: TRBV6-6
D gene: .
clone size: once
J gene: TRBJ2-7
CDR3 DNA: TGTGCCAGCAGTCTGGGGAGGACAGGATCCCTCTACGAGCAGTACTTC
CDR3 protein: CASSLGRTGSLYEQYF

V gene: TRBV18
D gene: TRBD1
clone size: .
J gene: TRBJ2-1
CDR3 DNA: TGTGCCAGCTCACCAGACAGGGGCTCCTACAATGAGCAGTTCTTC
CDR3 protein: CASSPDRGSYNEQFF

V gene: TRBV7-9
D gene: TRBD2
clone size: .
J gene: TRBJ2-5
CDR3 DNA: TGTGCCAGCAGCTTACCCACCTCTAGCGGGAGTGAGACCCAGTACTTC
CDR3 protein: CASSLPTSSGSETQYF

V gene: TRBV19
D gene: .
clone size: once
J gene: TRBJ1-5
CDR3 DNA: TGTGCCAGTGGCCCGGGATTTTATAGCAATCAGCCCCAGCATTTT
CDR3 protein: CASGPGFYSNQPQHF

V gene: TRBV19
D gene: .
clone size: .
J gene: TRBJ1-1
CDR3 DNA: TGTGCCAGTAGTCAACAGCAGAACACTGAAGCTTTCTTT
CDR3 protein: CASSQQQNTEAFF

V gene: TRBV28
D gene: .
clone size: .
J gene: TRBJ1-4
CDR3 DNA: TGTGCCAGCACTCTCCCCGGGGGGTTGGGCGAAAAACTGTTTTTT
CDR3 protein: CASTLPGGLGEKLFF